A selection of T cell receptor beta chains follows, all from one sample in a study of blood T cell repertoires in COVID-19. Using immunoSEQ multiplex PCR, the repertoire was profiled, and TCRdb retains in-frame clones only, with some absent. The sample shows under 200,000 clones, under 90% of them seen only once. Sequenced material: PBMCs or T cells enriched from blood (not recorded which). Receptors originate from a man in his 60s who had recovered from COVID-19. The CDR3 runs from the conserved cysteine through the conserved F or W. D genes are given only for firm matches. Only part of the rows carry a size: once, few, many, or a class if the clone is expanded.

clone_size,d_call,j_call,v_call,cdr3_nt,cdr3_aa
-,TRBD2,TRBJ2-1,TRBV30,TGTGCCTGGAACCCACTAGCGACCTCCTACAATGAGCAGTTCTTC,CAWNPLATSYNEQFF
-,TRBD2,TRBJ2-7,TRBV5-1,TGCGCCAGCAGCTCGGGAGGACGATTGAGTGAGCAGTACTTC,CASSSGGRLSEQYF
-,TRBD1,TRBJ1-1,TRBV29-1,TGCAGCGCCTCTACTCTAGGGGGCTCAATGAACACTGAAGCTTTCTTT,CSASTLGGSMNTEAFF
-,TRBD1,TRBJ1-2,TRBV29-1,TGCAGCGTTGTGACAGGGGGGGTCATTAACTATGGCTACACCTTC,CSVVTGGVINYGYTF
-,TRBD2,TRBJ2-2,TRBV4-1,TGCGCCAGCAGCCAAGATCCGGGGACTAGCTACACCGGGGAGCTGTTTTTT,CASSQDPGTSYTGELFF
-,TRBD1,TRBJ1-2,TRBV9,TGTGCCAGCAGCACGGACAGGGTATCTCATGGCTACACCTTC,CASSTDRVSHGYTF
-,TRBD1,TRBJ2-6,TRBV28,TGTGCCAGCAGTCTGCTGGGACAGGGTCCCGGTGGGGCCAACGTCCTGACTTTC,CASSLLGQGPGGANVLTF
few,-,TRBJ1-3,TRBV19,TGTGCCAGTAGTATAGGAGAATCCGGAAACACCATATATTTT,CASSIGESGNTIYF
-,TRBD1,TRBJ2-1,TRBV19,TGTGCCAGTAGGGACAGGGACAATGAGCAGTTCTTC,CASRDRDNEQFF
-,TRBD2,TRBJ2-7,TRBV7-3,TGTGCCAGCAGCTTAACCGGGGGGTTTACCTACGAGCAGTACTTC,CASSLTGGFTYEQYF
-,TRBD1,TRBJ1-5,TRBV7-9,TGTGCCAGCAGCTCCTCAACCGGGACAGGGTACATTGGCAATCAGCCCCAGCATTTT,CASSSSTGTGYIGNQPQHF